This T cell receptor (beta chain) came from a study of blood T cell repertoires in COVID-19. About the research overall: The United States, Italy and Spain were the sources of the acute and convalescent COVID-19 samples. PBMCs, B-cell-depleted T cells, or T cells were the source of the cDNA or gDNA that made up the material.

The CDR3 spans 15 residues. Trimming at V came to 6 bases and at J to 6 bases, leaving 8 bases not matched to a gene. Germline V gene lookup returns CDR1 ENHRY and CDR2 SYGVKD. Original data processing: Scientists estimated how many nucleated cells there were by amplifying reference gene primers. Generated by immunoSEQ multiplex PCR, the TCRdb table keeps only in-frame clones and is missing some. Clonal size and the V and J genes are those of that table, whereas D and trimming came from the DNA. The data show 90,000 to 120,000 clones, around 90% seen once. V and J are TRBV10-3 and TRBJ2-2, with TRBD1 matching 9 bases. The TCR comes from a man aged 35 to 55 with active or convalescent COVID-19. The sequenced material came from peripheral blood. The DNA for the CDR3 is TGTGCCATCAGGAGACAGGGGGAAGTTGCCGGGGAGCTGTTTTTT. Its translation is CAIRRQGEVAGELFF.